One and the same sample provided the 6 T cell receptor beta chains below, sequenced in a study of blood T cell repertoires in COVID-19. Clones were sequenced by immunoSEQ multiplex PCR, and TCRdb holds only the in-frame ones, with some missing. The table records nearly 200,000 clones, about four fifths of them present only once. Sample: PBMCs or T cells enriched from blood (not recorded which). These receptors were obtained from a man aged 35 to 55 who had recovered from COVID-19.

The chain is built from TRBV28 and TRBJ1-2; 12 bases match TRBD1. The V gene's germline CDR1 is MDHEN and CDR2 SYDVKM. Trimming removed 5 bases from V and 6 bases from J; junction bases left unmatched: 10. The CDR3 is 16 amino acids. CDR3 DNA: TGTGCCAGCAGTCTCAACCCCGGGACAGGGGGCGATGGCTACACCTTC. Amino acids: CASSLNPGTGGDGYTF.

This chain connects TRBV6-5 to TRBJ1-5, with a tentative D call TRBD1 (6 bases). V shed 0 bases and J shed 7 bases, with 13 bases lying between them. This CDR3 is 15 amino acids long. CDR1 MNHEY and CDR2 SVGAGI come from the germline V gene. CDR3 coding DNA: TGTGCCAGCAGTTACTCGGGCAGGGGTGGCCAGCCCCAGCATTTT. Its translation: CASSYSGRGGQPQHF.

The chain links TRBV2 to TRBJ2-2, with D possibly TRBD2 on 7 matching bases. The CDR3 is 15 residues long. Per the germline V gene, CDR1 is SNHLY and CDR2 is FYNNEI. V lost 3 bases and J lost 6, with 14 bases in between. This CDR3 is CASSDVGGPAGELFF. The CDR3 nucleotides are TGTGCCAGCAGTGATGTGGGGGGGCCCGCCGGGGAGCTGTTTTTT.

The rearrangement joins TRBV5-4 to TRBJ2-3, with a tentative D call TRBD2 (7 bases). The CDR3 is 18 residues long. Between the trimmed V and J ends, which lost 4 bases and 2 bases, there was a span of 23 bases. Germline CDR1 reads SGHNT; CDR2 reads YYREEE (reference sequence). In DNA form, the CDR3 reads TGTGCCAGCAGCACAACTGATTCAGAGGGGGGGAACACAGATACGCAGTATTTT. Its protein is CASSTTDSEGGNTDTQYF. Supplemented by reference TRBV5-4 and TRBJ2-3, the full variable domain reads ETGVTQSPTHLIKTRGQQVTLRCSSQSGHNTVSWYQQALGQGPQFIFQYYREEENGRGNFPPRFSGLQFPNYSSELNVNALELDDSALYLCASSTTDSEGGNTDTQYFGPGTRLTVL.

This chain joins TRBV2 and TRBJ2-1; 8 nucleotides align to TRBD1. V was pared by 7 bases and J by 7 bases, with 9 bases of the junction left unmatched. Germline CDR1 SNHLY, CDR2 FYNNEI. The CDR3 sequence is 14 residues long. The CDR3 region is CASNAGTGINEQFF. For the CDR3, the DNA is TGTGCCAGCAACGCCGGGACAGGAATAAATGAGCAGTTCTTC.

The chain carries TRBV6-8 and TRBJ1-1, with 11 nucleotides matching TRBD1. This CDR3 has 11 amino acids. V was clipped by 11 bases and J by 6 bases; unmatched bases: 2. The V gene's germline CDR1 is MNHGY and CDR2 SAAAGT. DNA of the CDR3: TGTGCCGGACAGGGGGCGGCTGAAGCTTTCTTT. Amino acid sequence: CAGQGAAEAFF.